This is a list of T cell receptor beta chains from one sample in a study of blood T cell repertoires in COVID-19. Clones were read by immunoSEQ multiplex PCR, and TCRdb kept only the in-frame ones, dropping some. The repertoire consists of about 45,000 clones, with 60% to 80% occurring once and the leading ten covering under 20%. Specimen: peripheral blood. These receptors all come from a man between 65 and 80 years old with acute or convalescent COVID-19. Both conserved end residues are part of each CDR3. Fields, in order: V gene, D gene, J gene, clone size, CDR3 DNA, CDR3 protein. The D gene is left open where the match is weak. Size values are once, few and many counts, or a class for expanded clones, and some rows have none.

TRBV9	NA	TRBJ2-2	few	TGTGCCAGCAGCCTCGAAAGCCGGGAGCTGTTTTTT	CASSLESRELFF
TRBV24-1	NA	TRBJ1-5	NA	TGTGCCACCAGTGATATCAGGAGGGGAAGCAATCAGCCCCAGCATTTT	CATSDIRRGSNQPQHF
TRBV15	TRBD1	TRBJ1-4	NA	TGTGCCACCAGCAGGACAGGGATGGCAACTAATGAAAAACTGTTTTTT	CATSRTGMATNEKLFF
TRBV7-2	TRBD1	TRBJ1-3	NA	TGTGCCAGCAGCCCCGGACAGGGAGGTTTTACTGGAAACACCATATATTTT	CASSPGQGGFTGNTIYF
TRBV18	TRBD2	TRBJ2-1	NA	TGTGCCAGCTCGGTAGCGGGGGCTATGAACAATGAGCAGTTCTTC	CASSVAGAMNNEQFF
TRBV11-2	NA	TRBJ1-3	NA	TGTGCCAGCAGCTTAGCGGGGCAGGGGAATGGAAACACCATATATTTT	CASSLAGQGNGNTIYF
TRBV29-1	NA	TRBJ1-3	NA	TGCAGCGTTCGACCAGGGTCGTCTGGAAACACCATATATTTT	CSVRPGSSGNTIYF
TRBV29-1	NA	TRBJ1-1	NA	TGCAGCGGGAGAACAGGGAGTCGAAACACTGAAGCTTTCTTT	CSGRTGSRNTEAFF
TRBV4-1	NA	TRBJ1-3	NA	TGCGCCAGCAGCCAATTGTCAGGTCTGGGTGGAAACACCATATATTTT	CASSQLSGLGGNTIYF
TRBV18	NA	TRBJ1-5	NA	TGTGCCAGCTCACCAAAACAGGGCAATCAGCCCCAGCATTTT	CASSPKQGNQPQHF
TRBV10-3	TRBD2	TRBJ2-1	NA	TGTGCCATCAGTGTTTCTAGCGGGGGGGAAAATGAGCAGTTCTTC	CAISVSSGGENEQFF
TRBV7-6	TRBD1	TRBJ1-1	NA	TGTGCCAGCAGCTTAGGACAGGGATACACTGAAGCTTTCTTT	CASSLGQGYTEAFF
TRBV3-1/TRBV3-2	NA	TRBJ1-2	NA	TGTGCCAGCAGCCAAGTCGGGGCTAACTATGGCTACACCTTC	CASSQVGANYGYTF
TRBV5-4	TRBD1	TRBJ2-7	NA	TGTGCCAGCAGCTTCCCCTCTGGGGACAGCGGACGGGAGCAGTACTTC	CASSFPSGDSGREQYF
TRBV19	TRBD1	TRBJ1-3	NA	TGTGCCAGTAGCCTCAGGGGGCGAGAGCGAAACACCATATATTTT	CASSLRGRERNTIYF
TRBV19	NA	TRBJ1-1	NA	TGTGCCAGTAGTATAGCCCTGGACACTCGGTTTACTGAAGCTTTCTTT	CASSIALDTRFTEAFF
TRBV4-3	NA	TRBJ1-2	NA	TGCGCCAGCAGCCGTGGGCAGGGTGACTATGGCTACACCTTC	CASSRGQGDYGYTF
TRBV7-9	TRBD1	TRBJ2-6	NA	TGTGCCAGCAGCTTCGGGACAGGGTTCGGGGCCAACGTCCTGACTTTC	CASSFGTGFGANVLTF
TRBV19	NA	TRBJ2-2	once	TGTGCCCGCCCCCGAGGAGGGAAAGGGACCGGGGAGCTGTTTTTT	CARPRGGKGTGELFF
TRBV30	TRBD1	TRBJ1-6	NA	TGTGCCTGGAGTGTAGTAGGAGGGGGCGCTTGGAATTCACCCCTCCACTTT	CAWSVVGGGAWNSPLHF
TRBV7-3	TRBD1	TRBJ2-7	NA	TGTGCCAGCCGATTTTATCCGGGACAGGGACCCTACGAGCAGTACTTC	CASRFYPGQGPYEQYF
TRBV7-9	NA	TRBJ1-6	NA	TGTGCCAGCAGCTTATATCCCGGACAGTCCAATTCACCCCTCCACTTT	CASSLYPGQSNSPLHF
TRBV2	TRBD2	TRBJ2-5	once	TGTGCCAGCAGTGAAAGGACTAGCTTCAGAGAGACCCAGTACTTC	CASSERTSFRETQYF
TRBV7-2	TRBD1	TRBJ1-1	NA	TGTGCCAGCAGCTTCGGGACAGGGGTCACTGAAGCTTTCTTT	CASSFGTGVTEAFF
TRBV6-5	NA	TRBJ1-2	NA	TGTGCCAGCGGATCCGGGTTCGCCCTTGGCTACACCTTC	CASGSGFALGYTF
TRBV11-2	NA	TRBJ2-7	once	TGTGCCAGCAGCTCCCGGACAGCTAACTACGAGCAGTACTTC	CASSSRTANYEQYF
TRBV19	NA	TRBJ1-6	NA	TGTGCCAGTAGTATTCCGGGACTTAATTCACCCCTCCACTTT	CASSIPGLNSPLHF
TRBV6-5	TRBD1	TRBJ2-7	NA	TGTGCCAGCAGTCGGACAGGGGGCAACTACGAGCAGTACTTC	CASSRTGGNYEQYF
TRBV11-2	NA	TRBJ1-1	NA	TGTGCCAGCAGCTTACAGGTCACTGAAGCTTTCTTT	CASSLQVTEAFF
TRBV4-1	TRBD1	TRBJ1-1	once	TGCGCCAGCAGCCCCGACAGGGCGAACACTGAAGCTTTCTTT	CASSPDRANTEAFF
TRBV27	NA	TRBJ2-2	NA	TGTGCCAGCAGTTTTTTTGGGGCGCAGACCGGGGAGCTGTTTTTT	CASSFFGAQTGELFF
TRBV19	TRBD1	TRBJ2-5	NA	TGTGCCAGTAGGGACAGGGGCCAAGAGACCCAGTACTTC	CASRDRGQETQYF
TRBV4-1	NA	TRBJ2-2	NA	TGCGCCAGCAGCCAAGCGCCAGGAACCAACACCGGGGAGCTGTTTTTT	CASSQAPGTNTGELFF
TRBV5-5	NA	TRBJ2-5	once	TGTGCCAGCAGCTTAACAGGGATGGAGACCCAGTACTTC	CASSLTGMETQYF
TRBV5-1	NA	TRBJ1-4	NA	TGCGCCAGCAGCTTGGGCTTCGCTAGTAGGAGGGAAAAACTGTTTTTT	CASSLGFASRREKLFF
TRBV29-1	NA	TRBJ1-3	NA	TGCAGCGTTGATTCGGCAGGGGGAAACACCATATATTTT	CSVDSAGGNTIYF
TRBV7-2	NA	TRBJ1-2	few	TGTGCCAGCAGCTTAAATTTCCGGGATAACTATGGCTACACCTTC	CASSLNFRDNYGYTF
TRBV12-3/TRBV12-4	NA	TRBJ1-2	NA	TGTGCCAGCAGTTTAGGGGTAGCGGATGGCTACACCTTC	CASSLGVADGYTF
TRBV5-1	NA	TRBJ1-4	NA	TGCGCCAGCAGCTTGGGGGGGCGAACTAATGAAAAACTGTTTTTT	CASSLGGRTNEKLFF
TRBV7-2	NA	TRBJ1-6	NA	TGTGCCAGCAGCTCGCTTCCTGAGCAATATAATTCACCCCTCCACTTT	CASSSLPEQYNSPLHF
TRBV14	NA	TRBJ2-2	NA	TGTGCCACCGCGGGACAGTTGAACACCGGGGAGCTGTTTTTT	CATAGQLNTGELFF
TRBV13	NA	TRBJ2-3	NA	TGTGCCAGCAGCTCCATGGGCAAGGATACGCAGTATTTT	CASSSMGKDTQYF
TRBV3-1/TRBV3-2	NA	TRBJ1-4	NA	TGTGCCAGCAGCCCTCCATTTTTTACTCACAATGAAAAACTGTTTTTT	CASSPPFFTHNEKLFF
TRBV2	TRBD1	TRBJ2-1	NA	TGTGCCAGCAATTGGGACAGGGGCCAGGAGCAGTTCTTC	CASNWDRGQEQFF
TRBV6-2/TRBV6-3	NA	TRBJ1-6	NA	TGTGCCAGCAGTTACATCCGTGCAGGGTATAATTCACCCCTCCACTTT	CASSYIRAGYNSPLHF
TRBV7-2	NA	TRBJ1-1	NA	TGTGCCAGCAGCTTAGGAGGAGGTTGGGAAACTGAAGCTTTCTTT	CASSLGGGWETEAFF
TRBV27	NA	TRBJ2-4	few	TGTGCCAGCAGTTTCCAGGGGTCGAAAAACATTCAGTACTTC	CASSFQGSKNIQYF
TRBV6-5	NA	TRBJ2-3	NA	TGTGCCAGCAGCCGAGAGGTCGGCCGCACAGATACGCAGTATTTT	CASSREVGRTDTQYF
TRBV4-3	NA	TRBJ1-6	NA	TGCGCCAGCAGCAGCCAGGGGCATGCCTATAATTCACCCCTCCACTTT	CASSSQGHAYNSPLHF
TRBV19	TRBD1	TRBJ1-2	NA	TGTGCCAGTAGTGGGACAGCTATGAATAACTATGGCTACACCTTC	CASSGTAMNNYGYTF
TRBV2	NA	TRBJ2-7	once	TGTGCCAGCAGGCGGGACCGCGGTTCGATCTACGAGCAGTACTTC	CASRRDRGSIYEQYF
TRBV6-5	NA	TRBJ2-1	NA	TGTGCCAGCAGTTACTCGTTAACTAGGGGGGGCAATGAGCAGTTCTTC	CASSYSLTRGGNEQFF
TRBV16	NA	TRBJ1-3	once	TGTGCCAGCAGCCAACAATTCTCTGGAAACACCATATATTTT	CASSQQFSGNTIYF